Presented here are 14 T cell receptor beta chains from one specimen sequenced in a study of T-cell reconstitution after alpha-beta-depleted transplantation in children. The authors prepared the TCRbeta library with unique molecular identifiers. TCRdb re-called the PCR reads with MiXCR, one entry per CDR3 protein. Counted here are 300,000 to 400,000 distinct CDR3 sequences, approximately 23% occurring once; the ten biggest clones make up approximately 11%. Sequences were derived from PBMCs, mostly from graft donor cells, sampled 180 days after TCRalphabeta/CD19-depleted stem cell transplant. All receptors come from a male patient younger than 18 who had a stem cell transplant for acute lymphoblastic leukemia, so the T cells may come from the graft donor.

J is TRBJ2-1 and V is TRBV5-1, with D perhaps matching TRBD1 or TRBD2 (5 bases each). The V end was cut by 8 bases, the J end by 5 bases, with 20 bases between. The germline gives CDR1 SGHRS, CDR2 YFSETQ. The CDR3 length is 15 residues. The chain's CDR3 is CASMIRGDLHNEQFF. CDR3 DNA sequence: TGCGCCAGTATGATCCGAGGGGACCTACACAATGAGCAGTTCTTC.

This clonotype has just a few counts. This chain links TRBV6-6 with TRBJ1-2, with D tentatively TRBD1 (6 bases). The CDR3 loop spans 13 amino acids. Germline V lookup: CDR1 MNHNY, CDR2 SVGAGI (reference sequence). The V gene lost 5 bases and the J gene lost 6 bases, with 13 bases spanning the gap. Here the CDR3 reads CASSVQGNNGYTF. The CDR3 bases are TGTGCCAGCAGTGTGCAGGGGAATAATGGCTACACCTTC.

This clonotype was seen a few times. The chain carries TRBV9 and TRBJ1-3; possible D gene TRBD1, 5 bases. Germline V lookup: CDR1 SGDLS, CDR2 YYNGEE. The CDR3 is 16 amino acids. V was trimmed by 4 bases and J by 2 bases, leaving 16 bases between them. Here the CDR3 DNA reads TGTGCCAGCAGCCCACCCGGGGCCCTAGCTGGAAACACCATATATTTT. Its translation is CASSPPGALAGNTIYF.

This clonotype was counted between two and nine times. The chain combines TRBV24-1 with TRBJ1-1; D unresolved. The V gene lost 4 bases and the J gene lost 1 base, with 9 bases spanning the gap. The CDR3 sequence is 14 residues long. The germline gives CDR1 KGHDR, CDR2 SFDVKD. The DNA of the CDR3 is TGTGCCACCAGTGACTTTCATACGAACACTGAAGCTTTCTTT. Protein: CATSDFHTNTEAFF.

This chain's CDR3 is CASSTSGNPYNEQFF. DNA of the CDR3: TGTGCCAGCAGTACTAGCGGGAATCCCTACAATGAGCAGTTCTTC. V is TRBV6-5 and J is TRBJ2-1; 10 bases match TRBD2. CDR1 is MNHEY, CDR2 SVGAGI, per germline. Trimming took 5 bases from V and 2 from J; bases not matched to a gene: 3. The CDR3 length is 15 residues.

This chain links TRBV20-1 with TRBJ2-7, with a tentative D call TRBD2 (6 bases). This CDR3 contains 12 residues. Germline V lookup: CDR1 DFQATT, CDR2 SNEGSKA (reference sequence). With 1 base removed from V and 3 bases from J, the gap between germline ends came to 7 bases. CDR3 DNA sequence: TGCAGTGCTAGAGTGGGGGGCTACGAGCAGTACTTC. This gives the protein CSARVGGYEQYF.

Only a few counts were recorded for this clonotype. The J gene is TRBJ2-7, the V gene TRBV7-6, with D tentatively TRBD2 (6 bases). This CDR3 region has 15 residues. CDR1 and CDR2 from the germline V gene are SGHVS and FNYEAQ. V was cut by 1 base and J by 4 bases, with 14 bases left in between. The CDR3 nucleotides read TGTGCCAGCAGCTTAGTTCCGACGGGAGCTTACGAGCAGTACTTC. Its translation is CASSLVPTGAYEQYF.

The table lists this clonotype with a few counts. V is TRBV7-9 and J is TRBJ2-5; D is unclear. CDR1 and CDR2 (germline): SEHNR, FQNEAQ (reference sequence). The CDR3 sequence is 14 residues long. The V end lost 4 bases, the J end lost 5 bases, and 14 bases lay between the germline ends. The CDR3 nucleotides are TGTGCCAGCAGCTCCGTTAGTGGAGAGGAGACCCAGTACTTC. This encodes CASSSVSGEETQYF.

The V gene is TRBV2, the J gene TRBJ1-1; possibly TRBD1 for D (6 bases). The CDR3 contains 14 residues. The germline V and J ends were trimmed by 1 base and 0 bases, with 6 bases remaining between them. Germline V gene sequence: CDR1 SNHLY, CDR2 FYNNEI. In DNA, the CDR3 is TGTGCCAGCAGTGAAGGGACAGTGAACACTGAAGCTTTCTTT. Translating it yields CASSEGTVNTEAFF. Full variable domain (rest looked up from reference TRBV2 and TRBJ1-1): EPEVTQTPSHQVTQMGQEVILRCVPISNHLYFYWYRQILGQKVEFLVSFYNNEISEKSEIFDDQFSVERPDGSNFTLKIRSTKLEDSAMYFCASSEGTVNTEAFFGQGTRLTVV.

V gene TRBV7-8 combines with J gene TRBJ1-4; D is unclear. CDR3 length: 14 amino acids. The V gene lost 4 bases and the J gene lost 8 bases, with 14 bases spanning the gap. Germline loops: CDR1 SGHVS, CDR2 FQNEAQ. CDR3 sequence (DNA): TGTGCCAGCAGCTCCCCGGGCTCACGAGAAAAACTGTTTTTT. Encoded protein: CASSSPGSREKLFF. The full variable domain, its missing parts supplied by reference TRBV7-8 and TRBJ1-4, is GAGVSQSPRYKVAKRGQDVALRCDPISGHVSLFWYQQALGQGPEFLTYFQNEAQLDKSGLPSDRFFAERPEGSVSTLKIQRTQQEDSAVYLCASSSPGSREKLFFGSGTQLSVL.

This clonotype appeared a few times. The chain employs TRBV5-1 and TRBJ2-1, with D tentatively TRBD2 (6 bases). Germline CDR1 reads SGHRS; CDR2 reads YFSETQ. V gave up 3 bases and J gave up 9 bases, with 13 bases separating them. This CDR3 comprises 13 residues. The CDR3 DNA reads as TGCGCCAGCAGCTGGCGGGGTAGGAGTGAGCAGTTCTTC. It encodes CASSWRGRSEQFF.

The gene calls are TRBV9 and TRBJ1-1; a weak D match, TRBD1 (5 bases). V was cut by 3 bases and J by 3 bases, with 15 bases left in between. Germline CDR1 SGDLS, CDR2 YYNGEE. The CDR3 length is 15 residues. The CDR3 nucleotides are TGTGCCAGCAGCGCGTGGACACCCTCTTACACTGAAGCTTTCTTT. This codes for CASSAWTPSYTEAFF. Drawing the rest from reference TRBV9 and TRBJ1-1, the complete variable domain is DSGVTQTPKHLITATGQRVTLRCSPRSGDLSVYWYQQSLDQGLQFLIQYYNGEERAKGNILERFSAQQFPDLHSELNLSSLELGDSALYFCASSAWTPSYTEAFFGQGTRLTVV.

This clonotype was observed a handful of times. V is TRBV5-1 and J is TRBJ2-1; TRBD2 agrees at 7 bases. The CDR3 consists of 16 residues. CDR1 and CDR2 from the germline V gene are SGHRS and YFSETQ. V gave up 0 bases and J gave up 3 bases; unmatched junction bases: 6. The CDR3 is CASSLVVAGVYNEQFF. CDR3 in DNA: TGCGCCAGCAGCTTGGTGGTGGCGGGAGTCTACAATGAGCAGTTCTTC.

This clonotype was seen more than once but under ten times. The chain links TRBV6-1 to TRBJ1-2, with 9 bases identical to TRBD1. Unmatched junction bases numbered 17, after V lost 6 bases and J lost 12 bases. This CDR3 region has 15 residues. Germline assignment: CDR1 MNHNS and CDR2 SASEGT. The CDR3 here is CASSVNRGLTRRDTF. CDR3 bases: TGTGCCAGCAGCGTCAACAGGGGGCTGACCCGGCGGGACACCTTC.